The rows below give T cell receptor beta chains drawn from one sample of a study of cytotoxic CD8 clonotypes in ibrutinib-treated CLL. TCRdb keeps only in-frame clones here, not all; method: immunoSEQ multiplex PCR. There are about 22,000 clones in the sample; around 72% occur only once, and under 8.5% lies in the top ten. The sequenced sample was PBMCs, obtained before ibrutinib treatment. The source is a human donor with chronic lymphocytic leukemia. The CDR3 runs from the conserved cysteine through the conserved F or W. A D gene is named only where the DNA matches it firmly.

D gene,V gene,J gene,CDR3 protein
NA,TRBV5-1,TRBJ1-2,CASSLTGIYGYTF
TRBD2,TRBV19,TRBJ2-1,CASSIDRRLAGSYNEQFF
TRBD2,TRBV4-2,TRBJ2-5,CASRFSGEETQYF
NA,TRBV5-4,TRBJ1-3,CASSLLQSSGNTIYF
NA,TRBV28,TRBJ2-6,CASSLQGPGANVLTF
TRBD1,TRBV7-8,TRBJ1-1,CASSPRQGLTTEAFF
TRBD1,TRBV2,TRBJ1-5,CASREQGGGNQPQHF
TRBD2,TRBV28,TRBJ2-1,CASLPNSGLAGVWGEQFF
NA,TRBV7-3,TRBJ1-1,CASSFRAAEAFF
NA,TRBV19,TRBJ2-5,CASSTQYQETQYF
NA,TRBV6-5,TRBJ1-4,CASSYRAAGPNEKLFF
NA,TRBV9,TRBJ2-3,CASSPLSTDTQYF
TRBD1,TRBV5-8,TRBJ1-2,CASSSGTGYRNGYTF
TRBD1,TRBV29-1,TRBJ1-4,CSVHRPGTGGELFF
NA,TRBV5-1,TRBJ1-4,CASSLGTVEYEKLFF
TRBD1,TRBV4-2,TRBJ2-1,CASSQDTAGGLEQFF
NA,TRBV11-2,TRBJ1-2,CASSLARGGFPTNYGYTF
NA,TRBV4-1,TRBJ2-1,CASSQVVRAGSYNEQFF